The sample holds many counts of the clone carrying this T cell receptor (beta chain). The entry originates in a study of early T cells in non-severe SARS-CoV-2 infection. The V end was cut by 6 bases, the J end by 4 bases, with 30 bases between. CDR1 SEHNR and CDR2 FQNEAQ come from the germline V gene (reference sequence). The CDR3 has 19 amino acids. Each CDR3 protein is one row after TCRdb ran MiXCR on the 5' RACE reads. The sample gives tens of thousands of distinct CDR3 sequences, over 10% of which show up once; around 3% is in the top ten. Material for sequencing was whole blood. The chain recombines TRBV7-9 with TRBJ1-1, with D possibly TRBD1 on 5 matching bases. The receptor was isolated from an adult who was a healthcare worker with PCR-confirmed SARS-CoV-2 infection or an uninfected control (not recorded which). The CDR3 DNA follows: TGTGCCAGCAGTTATGGGGTGCCGGGGCCTTCTTTACTACCCACTGAAGCTTTCTTT. Translation: CASSYGVPGPSLLPTEAFF.